The TCR beta chain described here comes from a study of shared clonotypes between healthy human individuals (dated by TCRdb to 2018 to 2020). With regard to the full study: Two women and a few men aged 18 to 49 years were included in the cohort. For each donor, CD4 naive and CD4 memory were each given three plates, CD8 naive was given two plates, and CD8 memory was given one plate. Leukapheresis yielded between about 0.94 and 9.5 billion PBMCs per donor. Different laboratories and diverse techniques were used to prepare libraries and sequence TCR repertoires, to increase sequencing depth and limit assay-specific biases. The study deeply sequenced blood TCR repertoires of about 5 healthy adults to estimate repertoire size and the extent of clonotype sharing between individuals. The study at large found these results: Sampling was restricted to blood, and TCR repertoires in tissues likely differ from the TCR repertoires found in blood. Naive subsets generally had larger estimated clonotype richness than memory subsets. Even with the large sequencing depth, rarefaction of the sorted-subset datasets indicated that sequencing was incomplete. The genetic and exposure-history diversity represented was limited by the small number of donors. Compared with non-shared clonotypes, clonotypes shared by all four sorted-subset donors had higher generation probabilities. Sharing across a few donors was observed for roughly 5% of naive CD4, over 3% of naive CD8, about 2.3% of memory CD4, and around 0.42% of memory CD8 clonotypes. Pairwise subsampling led to the expectation that sequencing depth would affect the degree of clonotype sharing among donors.

As for this clone: There is no known antigen for this receptor. No base-level quality is on record; no much larger clone is a single base apart.

The CDR3 goes from the cysteine to the phenylalanine over 15 residues. The kept DNA is CDR3 alone, 45 bases in frame from the first base. CDR1 SGHKS and CDR2 YYEKEE are derived from the germline V gene (reference sequence). V is reduced by 3 bases and J by 3 bases, leaving a spacing of 14 bases between them. For the CD8 naive samples, CD45RO-negative cells were positively selected for CCR7, yielding a CD45RA+CCR7+ population from which TemRA cells were excluded. The donors were healthy, HIV-negative adults with no recently reported acute infections or vaccinations. All donors were Caucasian adults living in Nashville, Tennessee, USA. After blood collection by leukapheresis, PBMCs were isolated using Ficoll-Histopaque density gradient centrifugation and then cryopreserved in the vapor phase of liquid nitrogen. Analytical flow cytometry was used to check the purity and quantity of every magnetically sorted T cell population. From each sorted fraction, genomic DNA was isolated and quantified by UV absorbance on a Nanodrop 2000c.

TCR CDR3 regions were amplified from genomic DNA by multiplex PCR using the deep immunoSEQ assay. Extracted genomic DNA from each cell subset was distributed evenly across all wells of several immunoSEQ 96-well plates, and each plate was treated as a replicate. For sorted subsets, about 200 ng genomic DNA, equal to about 30,000 T cell genomes, was loaded into each replicate PCR. Purified libraries were quantified with a Qubit 3.0 fluorometer, sized on a Bioanalyzer 2100, and re-quantified with the KAPA Library Quantification kit. Every immunoSEQ 96-well plate was sequenced on a dedicated single-read 150-cycle Illumina NextSeq 550 flow cell. The authors' pipeline ran thus. Because only junctional sequences without quality scores were contained in the immunoSEQ output, filtering matching that applied to full-length reads could not be performed. To assign V/J genes and CDR3, sequences were annotated against IMGT germline references using PyIR, a Python wrapper for IgBLAST v1.9. Reads were removed for weak V/J assignments (E-value above 1e-6), missing CDR3, stop codons, out-of-frame junctions, or ambiguous translated residues. V3J clonotypes were defined as sequences sharing the same inferred V gene, J gene, and CDR3 amino acid sequence. Percentage overlap between repertoires was calculated by dividing the number of shared unique clonotypes by the size of the smaller repertoire. RTK rarefaction, the Chao1 estimator, and Recon v2.1 estimates of unobserved clonotypes were used to assess repertoire richness. Generation probabilities were computed with OLGA for all TCRbeta clonotypes obtained by the gDNA method from several donors. The immuneACCESS repertoire file appears here via TCRdb, limited to in-frame rearrangements. These files lack a portion of the clones; in checked studies, under half of the deficit traces to unresolved V genes, and the cause of the others is not known. V, J and clone size reflect that table, while D and trimming were determined from the DNA. Counted in this sample were approximately 2,200,000 clones; approximately 94% of them appeared once. The top ten hold 1.5% to 2% of the sample.

This chain is built from TRBV5-5 and TRBJ2-3; D gene: possibly TRBD1, on 6 matching bases. The sequencing sample was made of naive CD8+ T cells from PBMCs. In light of the paper, this sample's cell subset or site label describes: CD45RA+CCR7+. This receptor was taken from a man younger than 35 in good health. Some clones in this sample may be carry-over from other donors' samples. The CDR3 sequence is CASSSTPGQTDTQYF. The DNA sequence follows: TGTGCCAGCAGCTCCACCCCCGGACAGACAGATACGCAGTATTTT.